Below, one T cell receptor (beta chain) is given with its context. The data derive from a study of early T cells in non-severe SARS-CoV-2 infection. Looked up from germline, CDR1 is MGHRA and CDR2 is YSYEKL. The CDR3 spans 17 residues. V shed 1 base, J shed 1 base, and the junction held 7 bases outside the gene matches. Individually, cDNA molecules had unique molecular identifiers attached to them. TCRdb reanalysed the 5' RACE reads using MiXCR and keeps one entry per CDR3 protein. The sample has 70,000 to 75,000 distinct CDR3 sequences, roughly 12% seen once; the top ten hold about 4.2%. The V call is TRBV4-1, the J call TRBJ2-3; 8 nucleotides line up with TRBD2. The origin of this receptor is an adult who was a healthcare worker with PCR-confirmed SARS-CoV-2 infection or an uninfected control (not recorded which). The sample consisted of whole blood. CDR3 bases: TGCGCCAGCAGCCAAGGGCGACTAGCGACCCGCACAGATACGCAGTATTTT. Protein: CASSQGRLATRTDTQYF.